This T cell receptor beta chain was identified in a study of control samples from healthy donors and cancer patients. This clone appeared a few times. Sequenced by immunoSEQ multiplex PCR; TCRdb stores in-frame clones only, minus some. The table has roughly 130,000 clones, approximately 90% seen once. The sample taken for sequencing was blood. The receptor comes from a young man in good health.

CDR3 sequence reads: CASSRDEGTEAFF. The CDR3 DNA reads TGTGCCAGCAGTAGGGACGAGGGCACTGAAGCTTTCTTT. The rearrangement uses TRBV6-2 or TRBV6-3 and TRBJ1-1; D is possibly TRBD1 (5 bases). Germline lookup yields CDR1 MNHEY and CDR2 SVGEGT. V lost 5 bases and J lost 4, with 11 bases in between. The CDR3 consists of 13 residues.